Following are 5 T cell receptor beta chains from one sample sequenced in a study of identical twins. MiXCR was run by TCRdb on the 5' RACE reads, yielding one entry per CDR3 protein. The repertoire holds 650,000 to 800,000 distinct CDR3 sequences, with roughly 8% as singletons. These data also featured in a second study, about yellow fever vaccine responses in identical twins.

Input material: PBMCs. These receptors all come from a woman between 18 and 29 years old in good health.

The V and J genes are TRBV20-1 and TRBJ2-7, with D unclear. Looked up from germline, CDR1 is DFQATT and CDR2 is SNEGSKA (reference sequence). The CDR3 spans 14 residues. Trimming stripped 2 bases from V and 2 bases from J, with 13 bases between. As DNA, the CDR3 is TGCAGTGCTAGACATGTCGGTCTTACCTACGAGCAGTACTTC. It translates to CSARHVGLTYEQYF.

CDR3 nucleotide sequence: TGCGCCAGCAGCCCGGGGGCGTTTCAGACAGATACGCAGTATTTT. Its translation is CASSPGAFQTDTQYF. The chain combines TRBV5-1 with TRBJ2-3; D may correspond to TRBD1 or TRBD2 (6 bases each). The CDR3 is made up of 15 amino acids. Trimming stripped 4 bases from V and 3 bases from J, with 15 bases between. The germline gives CDR1 SGHRS, CDR2 YFSETQ.

The chain is built from TRBV3-1 and TRBJ2-5; 9 bases match TRBD2. Germline CDR1 reads LGHDT; CDR2 reads YNNKEL (reference sequence). V was clipped by 3 bases and J by 5 bases; unmatched bases: 4. The CDR3 is 14 residues long. CDR3: CASSHSGGGETQYF. In DNA form, the CDR3 reads TGTGCCAGCAGCCATAGCGGGGGCGGGGAGACCCAGTACTTC.

The CDR3 loop reads CSVVAAMETQYF. The DNA of the CDR3 is TGCAGCGTTGTAGCCGCGATGGAGACCCAGTACTTC. The rearrangement joins TRBV29-1 to TRBJ2-5; D remains unclear. V was cut by 4 bases and J by 5 bases, with 11 bases left in between. The V gene's germline CDR1 is SQVTM and CDR2 ANQGSEA. The CDR3 extends over 12 amino acids. The full variable domain, completed using reference TRBV29-1 and TRBJ2-5, is SAVISQKPSRDICQRGTSLTIQCQVDSQVTMMFWYRQQPGQSLTLIATANQGSEATYESGFVIDKFPISRPNLTFSTLTVSNMSPEDSSIYLCSVVAAMETQYFGPGTRLLVL.

This clonotype was counted only a few times. CDR3 in amino acids: CASSPSGITDTQYF. The CDR3 coding sequence is TGTGCCAGCTCTCCTAGCGGTATCACAGATACGCAGTATTTT. This chain joins TRBV18 and TRBJ2-3; the match to TRBD2 covers 7 bases. Germline CDR1 is KGHSH and CDR2 is LQKENI. The V and J ends lost 6 bases and 2 bases, in that order; junction bases with no gene match: 5. The CDR3 runs 14 residues. The variable domain in full, with the rest retrieved from reference TRBV18 and TRBJ2-3, is NAGVMQNPRHLVRRRGQEARLRCSPMKGHSHVYWYRQLPEEGLKFMVYLQKENIIDESGMPKERFSAEFPKEGPSILRIQQVVRGDSAAYFCASSPSGITDTQYFGPGTRLTVL.